This T cell receptor beta chain was retrieved from a study of T-cell reconstitution after alpha-beta-depleted transplantation in children. This clonotype has just one count. Antigen specificity is unknown. Preparing the TCRbeta library involved the use of unique molecular identifiers. TCRdb passed the PCR reads through MiXCR, listing each CDR3 protein once. The table shows just over 200,000 distinct CDR3 sequences, with around 9.2% occurring only once. General observations from the study: After one year, T-cell counts and TCRbeta diversity mostly came from new T cells. After transplant, high TCRbeta diversity at day 60 in some patients arose from surviving recipient T cells and thymic progenitors. The origin of alpha-beta T cells about two months after transplant was reportedly several hundred expanded graft clones.

The germline V gene encodes CDR1 SQVTM and CDR2 ANQGSEA. The V end lost 4 bases, the J end lost 6 bases, and 9 bases lay between the germline ends. The CDR3 is 12 amino acids. V and J are TRBV29-1 and TRBJ2-2, with D uncertain. The receptor was isolated from a male patient under 10 years old who had a stem cell transplant for acute myeloid leukemia, so the T cells may come from the graft donor. The sequencing used PBMCs, mostly from graft donor cells, collected 360 days after TCRalphabeta/CD19-depleted stem cell transplant. This CDR3 reads CSVGREAGELFF. The CDR3 DNA follows: TGCAGCGTTGGAAGGGAAGCCGGGGAGCTGTTTTTT.